This TCR beta chain was documented in a study of cytomegalovirus exposure and HLA in healthy donors. Study-level results: It was 150 to 200 TCR beta chains that were listed as cytomegalovirus-associated.

PCR amplification relied on 60 Vbeta primers (plus 13 Jbeta primers). The method was immunoSEQ multiplex PCR; TCRdb's version includes in-frame clones alone and lacks a portion of them. The table has around 90,000 clones, about four fifths seen once. Germline-derived CDR1 and CDR2 are MDHEN and SYDVKM. The CDR3 covers 15 residues. V was trimmed by 4 bases and J by 4 bases, leaving 16 bases between them. With regard to this clone: Its antigen remains unidentified.

The V gene is TRBV28, the J gene TRBJ1-2; D may be TRBD1 (5 bases). The source of this sequence is a man aged 30 to 45 in good health and CMV-seronegative. Source material: PBMCs. CDR3 amino acids: CASSSPPGGGYGYTF. CDR3 nucleotides: TGTGCCAGCAGTTCACCACCCGGGGGAGGCTATGGCTACACCTTC.